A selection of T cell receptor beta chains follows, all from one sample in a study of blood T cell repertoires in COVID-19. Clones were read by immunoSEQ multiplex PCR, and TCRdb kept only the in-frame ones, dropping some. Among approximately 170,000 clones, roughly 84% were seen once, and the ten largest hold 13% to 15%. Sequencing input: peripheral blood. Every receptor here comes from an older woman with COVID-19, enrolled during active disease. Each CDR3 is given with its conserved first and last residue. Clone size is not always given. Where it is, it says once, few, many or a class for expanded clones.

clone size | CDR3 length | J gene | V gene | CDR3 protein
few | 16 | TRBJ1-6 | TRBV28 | CASSLSGQGGDSPLHF
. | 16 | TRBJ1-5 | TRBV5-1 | CASSPGGGGVNQPQHF
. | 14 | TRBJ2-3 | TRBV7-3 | CASSPTGDVDTQYF
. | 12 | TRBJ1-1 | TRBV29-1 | CSAAPQAAEAFF
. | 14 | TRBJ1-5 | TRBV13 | CASSWGQGDQPQHF
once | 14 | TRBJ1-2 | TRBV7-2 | CASSLVMGASGYTF
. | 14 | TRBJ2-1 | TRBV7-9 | CASSSKSQANEQFF
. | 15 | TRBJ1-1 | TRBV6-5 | CASRTGDLSSTEAFF
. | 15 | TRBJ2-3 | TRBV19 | CATERDSGGTDTQYF
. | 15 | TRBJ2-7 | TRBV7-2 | CASSFNPGQNYEQYF
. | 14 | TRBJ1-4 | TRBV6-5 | CASSPLTSNEKLFF
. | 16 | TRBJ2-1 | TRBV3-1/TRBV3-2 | CASSQDLSVSSDEQFF
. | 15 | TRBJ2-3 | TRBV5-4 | CASSLWAGGADTQYF
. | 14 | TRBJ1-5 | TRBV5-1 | CASSPTTGDQPQHF
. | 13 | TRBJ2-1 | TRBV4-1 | CASSHDRGGEQFF
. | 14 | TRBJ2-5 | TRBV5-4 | CASSLTSGSETQYF
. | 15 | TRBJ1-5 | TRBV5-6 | CASSLRDRENQPQHF
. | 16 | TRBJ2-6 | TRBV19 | CASSMEHFPGANVLTF
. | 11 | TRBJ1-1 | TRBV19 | CASRQVTEAFF
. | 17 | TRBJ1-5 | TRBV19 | CASSMPGQGIHNQPQHF
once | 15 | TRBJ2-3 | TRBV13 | CASSARTASEDTQYF
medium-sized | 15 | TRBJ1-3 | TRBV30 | CAWTPGGTLGNTIYF
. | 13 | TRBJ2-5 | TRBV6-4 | CASSDETGGSQYF
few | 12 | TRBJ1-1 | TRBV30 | CACDTENTEAFF
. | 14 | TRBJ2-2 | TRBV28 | CASSAPGRVGELFF
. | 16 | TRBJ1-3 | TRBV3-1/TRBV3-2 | CASSPLGTSSGNTIYF
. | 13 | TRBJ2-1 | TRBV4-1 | CASSQERANEQFF
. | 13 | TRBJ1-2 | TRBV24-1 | CATSMTGEGGYTF
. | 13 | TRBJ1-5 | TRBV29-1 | CSAIRGANQPQHF
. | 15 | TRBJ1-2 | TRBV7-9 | CASSLDGQGNYGYTF
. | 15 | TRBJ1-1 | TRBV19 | CASRSHGTEDTEAFF
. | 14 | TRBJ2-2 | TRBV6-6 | CASRASGSTGELFF
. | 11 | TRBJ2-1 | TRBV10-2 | CASLRVDEQFF
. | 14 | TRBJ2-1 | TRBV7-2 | CASSLWTSRNEQFF
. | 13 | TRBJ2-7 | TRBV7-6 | CASSLGSTYEQYF
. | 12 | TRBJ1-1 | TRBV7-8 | CASSFVQSEAFF
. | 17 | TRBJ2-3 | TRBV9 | CASSPPSGDPGEDTQYF
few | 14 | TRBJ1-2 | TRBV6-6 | CASSYSQGNYGYTF
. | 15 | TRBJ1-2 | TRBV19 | CASSHGQGWNYGYTF
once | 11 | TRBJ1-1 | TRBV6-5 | CASSYYGEAFF
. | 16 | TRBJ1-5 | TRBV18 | CASSLFDRGNNQPQHF
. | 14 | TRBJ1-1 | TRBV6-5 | CASSQTHDTTEAFF
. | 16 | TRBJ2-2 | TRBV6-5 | CASSYLATMNTGELFF
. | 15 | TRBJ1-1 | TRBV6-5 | CASGKERGQLTEAFF
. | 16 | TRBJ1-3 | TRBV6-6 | CASSYSGGVSGNTIYF
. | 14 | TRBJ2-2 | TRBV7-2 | CASSSGLGGGELFF
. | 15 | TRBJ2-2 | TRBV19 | CASSHRDRDTGELFF
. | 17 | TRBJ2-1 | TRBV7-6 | CASSLIRGGLGYNEQFF
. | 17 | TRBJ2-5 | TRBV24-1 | CATSAHGGAVGFGTQYF
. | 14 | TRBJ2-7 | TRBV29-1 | CSVETGTASYEQYF